The 2 T cell receptor beta chains listed next were all sequenced from one sample in a study of T cells in localized non-small cell lung cancer. Profiling relied on immunoSEQ multiplex PCR, and the TCRdb table lists in-frame clones only, not all of them. The sample has 40,000 to 55,000 clones; 80% to 85% are singletons. The sample was peripheral blood mononuclear cells, taken before any cancer treatment. The receptors come from a man aged 35 to 69 with stage III lung adenocarcinoma.

This clone was recorded once. V usage is TRBV13 and J usage is TRBJ2-5, with a possible D match to TRBD1 (6 bases). Germline assignment: CDR1 PRHDT and CDR2 FYEKMQ (reference sequence). V lost 4 bases and J lost 0, with 18 bases in between. The CDR3 spans 17 residues. The CDR3 protein is CASSYTGWPMYQETQYF. The CDR3 nucleotides are TGTGCCAGCAGCTACACAGGGTGGCCGATGTACCAAGAGACCCAGTACTTC.

This clone appeared a few times. The rearrangement uses TRBV30 and TRBJ2-1; 8 bases are a match to TRBD1. The trim removed 4 bases at V and 4 bases at J, leaving 3 bases unmatched. The germline CDR1 and CDR2 sequences are GTSNPN and SVGIG (reference sequence). This CDR3 spans 13 amino acids. The CDR3 here is CAWTTGGYNEQFF. CDR3 DNA: TGTGCCTGGACTACAGGGGGTTACAATGAGCAGTTCTTC.